This T cell receptor (beta chain) emerged from a study of T cell responses to AZD1222 COVID-19 vaccine. Study as a whole: The analysis combined second doses at about 4 or about 12 weeks. General study points: Unmutated variant regions are reportedly targeted by nearly half of spike-specific TCRs. Only a handful of AZD1222 recipients were seropositive at baseline.

Germline V gene sequence: CDR1 MNHEY, CDR2 SVGAGI. CDR3 length equals 12 residues. V was pared by 6 bases and J by 6 bases, with 5 bases of the junction left unmatched. Of note for this clone: The antigen is unknown.

The protocol was immunoSEQ multiplex PCR, while the TCRdb copy is restricted to in-frame clones and leaves out a portion. This table holds about 210,000 clones, approximately 92% found once. Here the sequenced sample was peripheral blood, taken on day 0 of AZD1222 vaccination. This sequence originates from an adult in good health. The chain joins TRBV6-5 to TRBJ2-7; 7 bases are a match to TRBD1. CDR3 sequence reads: CASRTGVGEQYF. CDR3 coding DNA: TGTGCCAGCAGAACAGGGGTGGGCGAGCAGTACTTC.